The 10 T cell receptor beta chains below were found in one sample sequenced in a study of T cells in Graves' hyperthyroidism and ophthalmopathy. TCR beta CDR3 sequences were amplified from RNA transcripts. The study used the HTBI primer set for a first-round RT-PCR of the TCR CDR3. TCRdb re-called the multiplex PCR reads through MiXCR, storing one row per CDR3 protein. Found here are hundreds of thousands of distinct CDR3 sequences, less than 15% of them singletons; the top ten hold approximately 15%. Sample: blood. The receptors come from a woman aged 40-49 years with Graves' hyperthyroidism.

CDR3 nucleotides: TGTGCCAGCAGTTTGGGACTACCTGCGGAGACCCAGTACTTC. This codes for CASSLGLPAETQYF. The chain carries TRBV28 and TRBJ2-5; 7 positions agree with TRBD2. V shed 3 bases, J shed 5 bases, and the junction held 6 bases outside the gene matches. This CDR3 spans 14 amino acids. Per the germline V gene, CDR1 is MDHEN and CDR2 is SYDVKM.

This clonotype was seen repeatedly, ten times or more. This sequence joins TRBV11-2 and TRBJ2-5, with 7 bases aligning to TRBD1. This CDR3 region has 15 residues. The germline CDR1 and CDR2 sequences are SGHAT and FQNNGV. Trimming cost V 5 bases and J 5 bases; bases outside gene matches: 11. CDR3 nucleotides: TGTGCCAGCAGCCGTCATGACAGGGCGCGGGAGACCCAGTACTTC. It is translated as CASSRHDRARETQYF.

Ten or more counts support this clonotype. CDR3 in amino acids: CASSPFSGGSNQPQHF. CDR3 DNA sequence: TGTGCCAGCAGTCCCTTTAGTGGGGGAAGTAATCAGCCCCAGCATTTT. The genes are TRBV2 and TRBJ1-5; possible D gene TRBD1, 5 bases. V lost 5 bases, J lost 4 bases, and 18 bases lay in between. CDR3 length: 16 amino acids. Germline CDR1 and CDR2: SNHLY and FYNNEI.

There are a few counts of this clonotype. A much bigger clone sits one base away, suggesting this may be a read error. The chain uses TRBV6-6 and TRBJ2-1, with 10 bases that match TRBD1. Germline V gene data show CDR1 as MNHNY and CDR2 as SVGAGI (reference sequence). With 4 bases clipped from V and 10 bases from J, the junction kept 10 bases outside the gene matches. The CDR3 contains 15 residues. In DNA form, the CDR3 reads TGTGCCAGCAGTTCCCCCGGGACAGGGGTTACGGAGCAGTTCTTC. It codes for CASSSPGTGVTEQFF.

The gene calls are TRBV7-3 and TRBJ2-2, with TRBD1 matching over 10 bases. V dropped 1 base and J dropped 1; count of bases not matched to a gene: 6. The CDR3 contains 18 residues. Germline values: CDR1 SGHTA, CDR2 FQGTGA. The CDR3 sequence is CASSLIGGQGRNTGELFF. As DNA, the CDR3 is TGTGCCAGCAGCTTAATTGGGGGACAGGGGAGGAACACCGGGGAGCTGTTTTTT.

This clonotype occurred many times. The gene calls are TRBV27 and TRBJ1-2; D is ambiguous. CDR3 size: 15 residues. Germline V lookup: CDR1 MNHEY, CDR2 SMNVEV (reference sequence). V was cut by 8 bases and J by 4 bases, with 20 bases left in between. CDR3 sequence: CASGFPGVHFYGYTF. The CDR3 DNA sequence: TGTGCCAGCGGATTTCCAGGTGTTCATTTCTATGGCTACACCTTC.

This clonotype was seen at least ten times. This chain joins TRBV13 and TRBJ2-1; 8 bases are shared with TRBD2. This CDR3 is 14 amino acids long. Germline V gene sequence: CDR1 PRHDT, CDR2 FYEKMQ (reference sequence). The V and J ends lost 9 bases and 2 bases, in that order; junction bases with no gene match: 6. This CDR3 reads CASRLASTYNEQFF. CDR3 in DNA: TGTGCCAGTAGACTAGCGAGTACCTACAATGAGCAGTTCTTC.

This clonotype has ten or more counts. As DNA, the CDR3 is TGTGCCAGCAGCTTACAGCGGGGCTACGAGCAGTACTTC. Translated, it gives CASSLQRGYEQYF. This chain uses TRBV7-3 with TRBJ2-7; the match to TRBD2 covers 7 bases. The CDR3 totals 13 residues. Germline CDR1 is SGHTA and CDR2 is FQGTGA. The V gene end was trimmed by 2 bases and the J gene end by 3 bases; junction bases not matched to a gene: 1.

There are a few counts of this clonotype. The V gene is TRBV7-2, the J gene TRBJ2-7; D might be TRBD1 (5 bases). This CDR3 contains 17 residues. CDR1 is SGHTA and CDR2 is FQGNSA in the germline V gene. Trimming removed 5 bases at V and 1 base at J, with 21 bases between. CDR3 loop: CASSPPRQGRMSYEQYF. CDR3 coding DNA: TGTGCCAGCAGCCCCCCCAGGCAGGGAAGAATGTCCTACGAGCAGTACTTC.

This clonotype was detected many times. For the CDR3, the DNA is TGCAGTGCTACTAAGACCAGTCCTGCCGAGCAGTACTTC. The encoded protein is CSATKTSPAEQYF. The rearrangement joins TRBV20-1 to TRBJ2-7; D gene uncertain. With 4 bases removed from V and 6 bases from J, the gap between germline ends came to 16 bases. The germline V gene encodes CDR1 DFQATT and CDR2 SNEGSKA (reference sequence). There are 13 residues in the CDR3.